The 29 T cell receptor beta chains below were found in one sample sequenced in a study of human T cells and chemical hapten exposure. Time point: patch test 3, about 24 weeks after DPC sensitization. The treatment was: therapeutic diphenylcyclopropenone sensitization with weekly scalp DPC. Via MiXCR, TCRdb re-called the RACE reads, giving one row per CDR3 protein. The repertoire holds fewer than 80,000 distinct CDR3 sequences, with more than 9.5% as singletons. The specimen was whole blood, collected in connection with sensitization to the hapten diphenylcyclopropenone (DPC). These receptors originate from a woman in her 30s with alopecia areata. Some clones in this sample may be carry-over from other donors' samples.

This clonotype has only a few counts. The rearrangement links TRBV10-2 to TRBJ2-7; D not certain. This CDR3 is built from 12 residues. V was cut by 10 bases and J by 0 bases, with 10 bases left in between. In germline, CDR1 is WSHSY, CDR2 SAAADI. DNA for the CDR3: TGCGCCACCCGGGCGGCCTCCTACGAGCAGTACTTC. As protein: CATRAASYEQYF.

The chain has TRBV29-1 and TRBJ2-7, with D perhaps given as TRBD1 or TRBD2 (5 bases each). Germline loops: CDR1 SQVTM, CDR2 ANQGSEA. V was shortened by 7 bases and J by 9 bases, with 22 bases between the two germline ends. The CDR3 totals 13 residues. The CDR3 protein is CSGILGQGLSQYF. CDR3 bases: TGCAGCGGGATACTAGGCCAGGGTCTTTCGCAGTACTTC.

CDR3 bases: TGTGCCAGCAGTGGCGGATGGGGCGGCGCCTACGAGCAGTACTTC. Residues: CASSGGWGGAYEQYF. The chain uses TRBV6-2 or TRBV6-3 and TRBJ2-7, with D maybe TRBD1 (5 bases). This CDR3 contains 15 residues. Germline V gene lookup returns CDR1 MNHEY and CDR2 SVGEGT. Trimming shortened V by 5 bases and J by 2 bases, and 16 bases separated the two germline ends.

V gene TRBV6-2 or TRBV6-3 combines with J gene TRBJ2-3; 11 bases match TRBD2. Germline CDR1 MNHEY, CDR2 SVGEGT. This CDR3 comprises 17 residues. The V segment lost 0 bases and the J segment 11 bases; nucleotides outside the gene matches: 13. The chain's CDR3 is CASSYSHQLAGAVMQYF. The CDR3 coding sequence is TGTGCCAGCAGTTACTCCCACCAACTAGCGGGAGCTGTTATGCAGTATTTT.

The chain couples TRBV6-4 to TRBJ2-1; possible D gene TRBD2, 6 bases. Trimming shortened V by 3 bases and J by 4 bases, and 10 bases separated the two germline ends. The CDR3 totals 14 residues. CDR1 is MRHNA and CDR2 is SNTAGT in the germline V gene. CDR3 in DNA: TGTGCCAGCAGTGAGGGGGGTACGTACAATGAGCAGTTCTTC. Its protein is CASSEGGTYNEQFF.

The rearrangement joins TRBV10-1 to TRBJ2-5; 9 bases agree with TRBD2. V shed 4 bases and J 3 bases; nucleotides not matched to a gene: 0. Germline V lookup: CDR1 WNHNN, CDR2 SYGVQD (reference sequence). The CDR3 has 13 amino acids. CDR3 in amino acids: CASSGTSEETQYF. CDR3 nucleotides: TGCGCCAGCAGTGGGACTAGCGAAGAGACCCAGTACTTC.

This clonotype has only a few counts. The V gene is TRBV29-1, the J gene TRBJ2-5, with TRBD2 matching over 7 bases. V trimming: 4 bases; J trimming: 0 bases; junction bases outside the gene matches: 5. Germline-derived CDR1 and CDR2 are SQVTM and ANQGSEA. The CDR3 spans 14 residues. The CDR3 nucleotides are TGCAGCGTTGTACCCGGGAGGTACCAAGAGACCCAGTACTTC. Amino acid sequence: CSVVPGRYQETQYF. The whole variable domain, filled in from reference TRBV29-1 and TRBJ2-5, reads SAVISQKPSRDICQRGTSLTIQCQVDSQVTMMFWYRQQPGQSLTLIATANQGSEATYESGFVIDKFPISRPNLTFSTLTVSNMSPEDSSIYLCSVVPGRYQETQYFGPGTRLLVL.

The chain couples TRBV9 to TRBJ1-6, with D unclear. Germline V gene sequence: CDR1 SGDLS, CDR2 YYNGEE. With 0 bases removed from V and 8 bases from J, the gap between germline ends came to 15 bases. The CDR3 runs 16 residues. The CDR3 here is CASSVDPHRGDSPLHF. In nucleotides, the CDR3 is TGTGCCAGCAGCGTAGATCCGCACAGAGGTGATTCACCCCTCCACTTT. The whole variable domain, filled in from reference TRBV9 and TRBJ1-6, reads DSGVTQTPKHLITATGQRVTLRCSPRSGDLSVYWYQQSLDQGLQFLIQYYNGEERAKGNILERFSAQQFPDLHSELNLSSLELGDSALYFCASSVDPHRGDSPLHFGNGTRLTVT.

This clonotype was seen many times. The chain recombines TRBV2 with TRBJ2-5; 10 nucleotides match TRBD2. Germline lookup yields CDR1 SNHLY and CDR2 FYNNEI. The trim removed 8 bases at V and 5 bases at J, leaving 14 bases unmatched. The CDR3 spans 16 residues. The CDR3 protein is CASRRTSGGVRETQYF. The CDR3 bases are TGTGCCAGCCGCCGGACAAGCGGGGGGGTGAGGGAGACCCAGTACTTC. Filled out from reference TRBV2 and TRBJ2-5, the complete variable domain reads EPEVTQTPSHQVTQMGQEVILRCVPISNHLYFYWYRQILGQKVEFLVSFYNNEISEKSEIFDDQFSVERPDGSNFTLKIRSTKLEDSAMYFCASRRTSGGVRETQYFGPGTRLLVL.

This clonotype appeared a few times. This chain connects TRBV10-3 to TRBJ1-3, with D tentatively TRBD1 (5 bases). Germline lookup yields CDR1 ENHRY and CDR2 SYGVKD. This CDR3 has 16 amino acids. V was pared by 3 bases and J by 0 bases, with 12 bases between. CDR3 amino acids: CAISDFDRDSGNTIYF. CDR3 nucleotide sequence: TGTGCCATCAGTGACTTCGACAGAGACTCTGGAAACACCATATATTTT.

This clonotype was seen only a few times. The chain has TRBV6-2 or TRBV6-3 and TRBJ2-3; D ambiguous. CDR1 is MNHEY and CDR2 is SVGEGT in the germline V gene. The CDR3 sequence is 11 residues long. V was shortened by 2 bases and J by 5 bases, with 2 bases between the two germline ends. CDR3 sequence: CASSYEDTQYF. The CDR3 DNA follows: TGTGCCAGCAGTTACGAAGATACGCAGTATTTT.

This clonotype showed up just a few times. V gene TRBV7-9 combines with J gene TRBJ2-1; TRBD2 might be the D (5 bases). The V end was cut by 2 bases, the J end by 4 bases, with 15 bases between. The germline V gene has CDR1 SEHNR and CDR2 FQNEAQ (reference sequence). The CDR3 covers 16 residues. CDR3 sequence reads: CASSLRHGNSYNEQFF. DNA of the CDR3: TGTGCCAGCAGCTTACGCCACGGGAATTCTTACAATGAGCAGTTCTTC.

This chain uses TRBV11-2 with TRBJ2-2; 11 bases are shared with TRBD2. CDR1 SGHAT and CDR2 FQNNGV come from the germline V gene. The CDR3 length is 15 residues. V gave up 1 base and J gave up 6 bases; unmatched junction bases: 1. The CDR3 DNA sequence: TGTGCCAGCAGCTTAGCTAGCGGGGGGCCCGGGGAGCTGTTTTTT. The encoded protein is CASSLASGGPGELFF. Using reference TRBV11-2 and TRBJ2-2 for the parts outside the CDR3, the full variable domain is EAGVAQSPRYKIIEKRQSVAFWCNPISGHATLYWYQQILGQGPKLLIQFQNNGVVDDSQLPKDRFSAERLKGVDSTLKIQPAKLEDSAVYLCASSLASGGPGELFFGEGSRLTVL.

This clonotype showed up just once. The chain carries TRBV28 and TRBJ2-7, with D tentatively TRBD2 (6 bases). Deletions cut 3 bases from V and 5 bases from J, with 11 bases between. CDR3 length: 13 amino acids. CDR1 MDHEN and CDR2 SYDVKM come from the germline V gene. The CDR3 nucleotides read TGTGCCAGCAGTTTTCTGGGGAGGAACGAGCAGTACTTC. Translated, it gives CASSFLGRNEQYF.

The CDR3 is CASSSKAGAATGELFF. CDR3 sequence (DNA): TGTGCCAGCAGTTCGAAAGCGGGAGCGGCCACCGGGGAGCTGTTTTTT. The chain has TRBV28 and TRBJ2-2, with 8 positions matching TRBD2. This CDR3 region has 16 residues. Germline-derived CDR1 and CDR2 are MDHEN and SYDVKM. J lost 4 bases, V lost 4 bases, and 8 bases had no gene match. Drawing the rest from reference TRBV28 and TRBJ2-2, the complete variable domain is DVKVTQSSRYLVKRTGEKVFLECVQDMDHENMFWYRQDPGLGLRLIYFSYDVKMKEKGDIPEGYSVSREKKERFSLILESASTNQTSMYLCASSSKAGAATGELFFGEGSRLTVL.

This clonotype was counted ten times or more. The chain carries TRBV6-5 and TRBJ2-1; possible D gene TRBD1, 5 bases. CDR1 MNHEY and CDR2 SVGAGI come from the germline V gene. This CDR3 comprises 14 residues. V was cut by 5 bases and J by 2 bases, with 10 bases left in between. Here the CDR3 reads CASSQSRAYNEQFF. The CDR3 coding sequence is TGTGCCAGCAGTCAATCCAGGGCCTACAATGAGCAGTTCTTC.

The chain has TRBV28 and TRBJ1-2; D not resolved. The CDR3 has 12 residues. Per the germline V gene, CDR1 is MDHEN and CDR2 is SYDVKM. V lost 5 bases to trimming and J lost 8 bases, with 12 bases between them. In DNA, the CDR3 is TGTGCCAGCAGTCTAGTGAACTCAGGCTACACCTTC. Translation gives CASSLVNSGYTF.

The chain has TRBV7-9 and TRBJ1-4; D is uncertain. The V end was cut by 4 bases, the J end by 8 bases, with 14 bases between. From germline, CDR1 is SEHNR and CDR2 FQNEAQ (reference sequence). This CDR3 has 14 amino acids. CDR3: CASSSLRGFEKLFF. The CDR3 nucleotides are TGTGCCAGCAGCTCTCTCCGGGGTTTCGAAAAACTGTTTTTT.

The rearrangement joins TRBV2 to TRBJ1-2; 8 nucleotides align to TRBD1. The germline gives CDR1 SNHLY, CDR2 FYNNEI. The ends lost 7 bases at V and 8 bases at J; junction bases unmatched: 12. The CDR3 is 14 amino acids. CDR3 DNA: TGTGCCAGCATTCTGTGGGTGACAGGGGAAGGCTACACCTTC. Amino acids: CASILWVTGEGYTF.

CDR3 nucleotides: TGCAGTGCTAGACTTAGCAATCAGCCCCAGCATTTT. This sequence encodes CSARLSNQPQHF. This chain connects TRBV20-1 to TRBJ1-5; D is unclear. CDR1 DFQATT and CDR2 SNEGSKA come from the germline V gene (reference sequence). V was clipped by 2 bases and J by 0 bases, with 2 bases between them. The CDR3 loop spans 12 amino acids.

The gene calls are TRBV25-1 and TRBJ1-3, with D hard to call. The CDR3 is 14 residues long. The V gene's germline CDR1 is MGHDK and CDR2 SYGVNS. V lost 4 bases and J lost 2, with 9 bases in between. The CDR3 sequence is CASSGWTPGNTIYF. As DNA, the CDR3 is TGTGCCAGCAGTGGGTGGACGCCTGGAAACACCATATATTTT.

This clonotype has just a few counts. CDR3 DNA: TGCGCCAGCAGCCAAGATCAGGGGACCCAGTACTTC. Encoded protein: CASSQDQGTQYF. The chain combines TRBV4-3 with TRBJ2-5, with D tentatively TRBD1 (5 bases). CDR1 LGHNA and CDR2 YSLEER come from the germline V gene. The CDR3 extends over 12 amino acids. V gave up 0 bases and J gave up 7 bases, with 6 bases separating them.

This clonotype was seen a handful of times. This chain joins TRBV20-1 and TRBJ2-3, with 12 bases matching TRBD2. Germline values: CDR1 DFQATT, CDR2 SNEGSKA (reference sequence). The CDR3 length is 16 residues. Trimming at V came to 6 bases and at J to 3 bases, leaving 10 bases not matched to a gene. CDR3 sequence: CSAGALAGGSTDTQYF. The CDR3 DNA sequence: TGCAGTGCCGGGGCGCTAGCGGGAGGGTCGACAGATACGCAGTATTTT.

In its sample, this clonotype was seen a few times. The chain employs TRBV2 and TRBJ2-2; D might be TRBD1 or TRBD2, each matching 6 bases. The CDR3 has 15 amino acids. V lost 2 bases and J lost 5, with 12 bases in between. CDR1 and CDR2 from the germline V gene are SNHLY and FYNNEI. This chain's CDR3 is CASSEIRGRTGELFF. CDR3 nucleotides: TGTGCCAGCAGTGAAATCCGGGGGCGAACCGGGGAGCTGTTTTTT. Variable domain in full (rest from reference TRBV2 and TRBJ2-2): EPEVTQTPSHQVTQMGQEVILRCVPISNHLYFYWYRQILGQKVEFLVSFYNNEISEKSEIFDDQFSVERPDGSNFTLKIRSTKLEDSAMYFCASSEIRGRTGELFFGEGSRLTVL.

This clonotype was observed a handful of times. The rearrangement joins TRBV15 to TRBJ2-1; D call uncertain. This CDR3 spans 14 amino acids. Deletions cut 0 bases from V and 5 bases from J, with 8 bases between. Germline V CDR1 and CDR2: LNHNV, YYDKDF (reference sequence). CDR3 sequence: CATSRETKHNEQFF. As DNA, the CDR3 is TGTGCCACCAGCAGAGAGACCAAACACAATGAGCAGTTCTTC.

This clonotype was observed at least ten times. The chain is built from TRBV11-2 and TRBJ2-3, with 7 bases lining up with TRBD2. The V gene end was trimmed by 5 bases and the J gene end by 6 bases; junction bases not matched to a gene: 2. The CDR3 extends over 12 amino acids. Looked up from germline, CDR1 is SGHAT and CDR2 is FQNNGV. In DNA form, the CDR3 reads TGTGCCAGCAGCCGGGGGGTGGATACGCAGTATTTT. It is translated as CASSRGVDTQYF.

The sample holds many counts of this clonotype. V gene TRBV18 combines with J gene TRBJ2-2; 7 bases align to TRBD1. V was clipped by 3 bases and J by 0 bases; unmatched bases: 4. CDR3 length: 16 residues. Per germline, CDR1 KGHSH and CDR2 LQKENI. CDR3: CASSPGQATNTGELFF. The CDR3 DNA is TGTGCCAGCTCACCCGGACAGGCTACGAACACCGGGGAGCTGTTTTTT.

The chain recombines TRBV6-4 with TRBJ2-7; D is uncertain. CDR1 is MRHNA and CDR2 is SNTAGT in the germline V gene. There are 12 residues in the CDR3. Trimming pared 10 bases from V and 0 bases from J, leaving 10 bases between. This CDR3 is CATPSCSYEQYF. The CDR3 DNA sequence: TGTGCCACGCCTAGTTGCTCCTACGAGCAGTACTTC.

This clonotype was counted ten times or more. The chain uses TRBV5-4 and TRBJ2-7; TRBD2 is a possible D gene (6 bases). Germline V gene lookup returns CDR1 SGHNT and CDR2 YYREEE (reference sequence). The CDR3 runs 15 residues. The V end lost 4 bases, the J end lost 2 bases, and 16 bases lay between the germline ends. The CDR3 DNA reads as TGTGCCAGCAGCCTATGGGGGGTTGGAACCTACGAGCAGTACTTC. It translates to CASSLWGVGTYEQYF.